This T cell receptor beta chain derives from a study of beta chain bispecific antibodies for T cell cancers (dated by TCRdb to 2020 to 2022). Regarding the research as a whole: Healthy donor T cells were cocultured with T cell leukemia lines and bispecific antibodies, then TRBV sequencing of surviving cells measured the depletion of each TRBV family. Surface TRBV12 (TRBV12-3) was expressed by Jurkat cells, and surface TRBV5-5 was expressed by HPB-ALL cells. The full study reports these points: Cross-reactivity of the anti-TRBV5-5 antibody with TRBV5-6 was attributed to high sequence similarity between the two genes. Leukemia cell line cells were mixed with normal T cells in each sequenced sample, and most of the targeted TRBV signal was derived from the leukemia cells rather than from the normal T cells.

This clonotype was found many times. Its target antigen remains unknown. No base quality values were provided; no much bigger clone lies one nucleotide off. Inclusive of the bounding cysteine and phenylalanine, the CDR3 is 18 residues long. Only CDR3 DNA remains: 54 bases, in frame from the first base. Trimming takes 5 bases off V and 2 bases off J; junction bases not matched to a gene: 13. Taken from the germline V gene, the CDR1 and CDR2 loops are LGHNA and YNFKEQ. T cells were expanded from blood mononuclear cells with anti-CD3 antibody OKT3 or CD3/CD28 Dynabeads for roughly 3 days. The culture conditions for expanded T cells were RPMI 1640 plus 10% fetal bovine serum, recombinant human IL-2 (about 97 IU/ml) and IL-7 (about 5 ng/ml). Each coculture mixed 5 x 10^4 target cells and 5 x 10^4 normal T cells with bispecific antibody in approximately 93 ul and was incubated at 37 degrees C for 15 to 20 hours. Each bispecific antibody consisted of two single-chain variable fragments expressed in a single-chain diabody format with a His tag. Effector T cells came from healthy human donors; peripheral blood mononuclear cells were isolated from leukapheresis samples by Ficoll density gradient centrifugation.

Libraries incorporated unique molecular identifier barcodes, which were used to quantify clonotypes. Qiagen AllPrep DNA/RNA Micro kits were used to isolate total RNA, and an Agilent TapeStation was used to check RNA quality. TCR beta libraries were built by 5' RACE: cDNA synthesis followed by two PCR steps using TCR beta constant-region gene-specific primers. Sequencing of the TCR beta libraries was done on an Illumina MiSeq platform. For the original study's pipeline: Reads were processed with MIGEC, MiXCR and VDJtools. The frequency of each clonotype was calculated as the fraction of all unique molecular identifiers in the sample that belonged to that clonotype. Nonfunctional TRBV genes listed as pseudogenes or open reading frames in IMGT, such as TRBV1, TRBV12-1 and TRBV21, were excluded. The raw public reads went through TCRdb reprocessing: fastp at Q25, MiXCR clone calling, in-frame beta chains kept. Each record represents a unique CDR3 protein, reported with the most common genes and DNA among its rows. The V and J calls here are based on TCRdb, not the publication. The sample table contains about 18,000 distinct CDR3 sequences; only one count was recorded for roughly 1.9% of them. The ten largest clones add up to 6.5% to 8.5% of the sample.

The V and J genes are TRBV4-2 and TRBJ2-7; TRBD2 matches 12 bases in the middle. The specimen sequenced was healthy donor T cells cultured with leukemia cells. The receptor was isolated from a human donor in good health. Some clones in this sample may be carry-over from other donors' samples. The DNA sequence is as follows: TGTGCCAGCAGCTACCAACTTTCGACTAGCGGGGGAGCCTACGAGCAGTACTTC. This yields the protein CASSYQLSTSGGAYEQYF.